This T cell receptor (beta chain) came from a study of PD-L1 blockade in urothelial cancer (dated by TCRdb to the late 2010s). For the wider study: Therapy was started in the mid-2010s for all patients, and atezolizumab 1,200 mg was administered intravenously every 3 weeks. Durable clinical benefit was defined as a progression-free survival longer than 6 months, and TCR features were additionally tested against progression-free survival and overall survival. Pretreatment tumor samples, along with matched peripheral blood serially collected before and after atezolizumab treatment, were subjected to TCR sequencing. In the same patients, pretreatment tumors underwent whole exome sequencing and RNA sequencing in addition to TCR sequencing. Blood samples yielded a median of around 150,000 T cells and tens of thousands of unique TCRs, with median clonality roughly 0.085. Durable clinical benefit was achieved by nine patients and was not achieved by 20 patients. An ECOG performance status of 0 or 1 was recorded for the patients, and 0 to 3 prior chemotherapy regimens had been received by the patients. Blood samples were analyzed at 3 weeks after treatment start (second dose) and at 6 weeks after treatment start. About 90% of the roughly 29 patients were identified as males with urothelial cancer of bladder origin, and a prior smoking history was reported by 18 of 29 patients. Pretreatment blood TCR-seq was available for about 30 patients, at least one posttreatment blood collection was obtained for some 24 patients, and tumor TCR-seq was available for some 24 patients. The study was an exploratory multi-omic analysis of somatic, immune and clinical correlates of response to PD-L1 blockade with atezolizumab in urothelial cancer.

Broader findings and caveats from the paper: Patients with durable benefit showed greater expansion of tumor-associated TCR clones in peripheral blood 3 weeks after starting treatment (n of about 20, p = 0.022). Because the sample size was small (n ≈ 28) and many of the analyses were exploratory, the results are meant to be hypothesis-generating. A pretreatment peripheral blood TCR clonality below the median was linked to improved progression-free and overall survival.

With regard to this clone: It has no known antigen specificity. The sample holds no much larger clone one base away, and base qualities are not on file.

The time point tag for this specimen amounts to: pretreatment peripheral blood. A total of some 30 patients with locally advanced or metastatic urothelial carcinoma, treated at Memorial Sloan Kettering on a trial protocol, made up the cohort. Peripheral blood mononuclear cells were collected pretreatment and during treatment, at between 1 and 8 total time points per patient. The Qiagen DNeasy Blood extraction kit was used to purify genomic DNA from total PBMCs and from tumor samples. PBMCs were collected pretreatment and during treatment and were isolated and stored as previously described. To estimate absolute template abundance from read counts, synthetic TCR analog templates were spiked into each PCR. TCRbeta CDR3 regions were amplified from genomic DNA with bias-controlled V and J gene primers using the immunoSEQ assay. Sequencing of rearranged TCRbeta segments was done at approximately 20X coverage. Turning to the authors' computational methods: Sequencing errors were corrected by clustering and CDR3s were annotated against IMGT to assign V, D and J genes. Only productive TCRbeta rearrangements were used in downstream analyses, excluding out-of-frame or stop-codon sequences. To compute clonality, Shannon entropy was normalized by the log of the number of unique productive sequences and then subtracted from one. Fisher's exact test with Benjamini-Hochberg correction, using a cutoff of adjusted p below 0.01, was how clones that differed between time points or between blood and tumor were identified. TCRdb holds this immuneACCESS table with in-frame rearrangements only. Some clones are missing; in checked studies, unresolved V genes explain under half, and the rest has no known cause. Clone size and V and J calls were adopted from that table, with D and trimming inferred from the DNA. This sample holds 100,000 to 150,000 clones; roughly 80% were observed only once. The ten most abundant clones make up 2.5% to 4% of the sample.

CDR1 and CDR2 were assigned from the germline V gene as MDHEN and SYDVKM. A distance of 17 bases separates the germline ends of V and J, which lose 5 bases and 4 bases respectively. From cysteine to phenylalanine, the CDR3 is 15 amino acids long. Only the CDR3 portion is preserved as DNA: 45 bases, with reading frame beginning at the first base. The specimen comprised PBMCs, sampled around atezolizumab (anti-PD-L1) treatment. This clonotype was sampled from a man aged 45-65 years with urothelial cancer. This sequence uses TRBV28 and TRBJ1-2; the D gene cannot be resolved reliably. CDR3 protein: CASSPTPPGFYGYTF. The base sequence is TGTGCCAGCAGTCCTACTCCGCCGGGATTCTATGGCTACACCTTC.